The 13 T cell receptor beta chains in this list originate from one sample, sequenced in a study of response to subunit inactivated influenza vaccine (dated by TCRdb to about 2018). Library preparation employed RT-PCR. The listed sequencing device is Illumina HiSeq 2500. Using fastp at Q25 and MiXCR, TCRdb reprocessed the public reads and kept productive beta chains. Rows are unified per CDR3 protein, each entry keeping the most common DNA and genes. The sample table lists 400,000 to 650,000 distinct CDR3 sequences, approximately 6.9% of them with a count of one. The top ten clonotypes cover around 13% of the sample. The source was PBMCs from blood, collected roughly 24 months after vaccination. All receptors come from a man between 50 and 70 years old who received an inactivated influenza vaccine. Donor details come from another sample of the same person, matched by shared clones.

For the CDR3, the DNA is TGTGCCAGCACCCGGGGGGTAACTGGGGCCAACGTCCTGACTTTC. Protein product: CASTRGVTGANVLTF. The chain links TRBV9 to TRBJ2-6; 7 bases match TRBD2. V shed 6 bases and J 2 bases; nucleotides not matched to a gene: 5. Germline CDR1 reads SGDLS; CDR2 reads YYNGEE. The CDR3 loop spans 15 amino acids.

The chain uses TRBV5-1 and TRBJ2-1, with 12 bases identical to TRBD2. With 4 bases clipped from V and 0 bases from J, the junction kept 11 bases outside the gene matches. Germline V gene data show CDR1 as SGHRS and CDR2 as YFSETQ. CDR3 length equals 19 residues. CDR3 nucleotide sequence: TGCGCCAGCAGCAGCTCGACTAGCGGGGGCCCCCGCTCCTACAATGAGCAGTTCTTC. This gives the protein CASSSSTSGGPRSYNEQFF.

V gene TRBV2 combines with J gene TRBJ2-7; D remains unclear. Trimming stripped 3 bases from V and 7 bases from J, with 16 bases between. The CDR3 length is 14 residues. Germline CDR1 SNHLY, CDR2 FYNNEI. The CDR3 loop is CASSDPGWEREQYF. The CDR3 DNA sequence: TGTGCCAGCAGTGATCCCGGGTGGGAAAGGGAGCAGTACTTC.

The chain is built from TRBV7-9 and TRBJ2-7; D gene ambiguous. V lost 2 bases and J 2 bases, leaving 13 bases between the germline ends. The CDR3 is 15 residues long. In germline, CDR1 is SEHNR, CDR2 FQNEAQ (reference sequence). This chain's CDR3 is CASSLTAAATYEQYF. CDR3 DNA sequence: TGTGCCAGCAGCTTAACCGCGGCGGCCACCTACGAGCAGTACTTC.

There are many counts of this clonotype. As DNA, the CDR3 is TGTGCCAGCAGCCACGGATCTCCCCAAGTGAGGGAAAAACTGTTTTTT. Its translation is CASSHGSPQVREKLFF. The genes are TRBV7-2 and TRBJ1-4; D gene ambiguous. V was clipped by 5 bases and J by 8 bases, with 21 bases between them. CDR3 length: 16 residues. CDR1 is SGHTA and CDR2 is FQGNSA in the germline V gene.

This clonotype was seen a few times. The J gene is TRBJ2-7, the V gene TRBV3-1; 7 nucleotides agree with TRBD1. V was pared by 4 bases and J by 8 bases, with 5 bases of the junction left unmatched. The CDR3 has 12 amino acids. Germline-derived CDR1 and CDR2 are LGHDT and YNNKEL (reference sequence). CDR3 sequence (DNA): TGTGCCAGCAGCCTAGGGGGCCCCCAGCAGTACTTC. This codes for CASSLGGPQQYF.

The DNA of the CDR3 is TGTGCCAGCAGTTTGGGGAGGCTGCCCAATGAGCAGTTCTTC. This encodes CASSLGRLPNEQFF. J is TRBJ2-1 and V is TRBV28; possibly TRBD2 for D (6 bases). Germline CDR1 MDHEN, CDR2 SYDVKM. V was clipped by 3 bases and J by 6 bases, with 12 bases between them. The length of the CDR3 is 14 residues.

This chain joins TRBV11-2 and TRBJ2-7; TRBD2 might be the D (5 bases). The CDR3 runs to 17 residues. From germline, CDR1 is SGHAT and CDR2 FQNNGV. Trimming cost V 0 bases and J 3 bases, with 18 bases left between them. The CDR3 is CASSLDQKAAAFYEQYF. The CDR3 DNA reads TGTGCCAGCAGCTTAGATCAGAAAGCGGCCGCCTTCTACGAGCAGTACTTC.

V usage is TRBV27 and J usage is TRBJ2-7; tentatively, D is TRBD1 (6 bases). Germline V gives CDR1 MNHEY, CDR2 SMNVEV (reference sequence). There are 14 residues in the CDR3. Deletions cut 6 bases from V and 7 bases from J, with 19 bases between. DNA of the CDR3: TGTGCCAGCAGAACAGCCGGGACACCTTGGGAGCAGTACTTC. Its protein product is CASRTAGTPWEQYF.

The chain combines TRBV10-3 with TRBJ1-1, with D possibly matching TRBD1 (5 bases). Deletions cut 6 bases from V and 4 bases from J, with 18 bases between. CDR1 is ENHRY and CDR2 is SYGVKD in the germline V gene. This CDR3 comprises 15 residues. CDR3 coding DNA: TGTGCCATCAGCCTCCGGGCCTCCGGGGGCACTGAAGCTTTCTTT. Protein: CAISLRASGGTEAFF.

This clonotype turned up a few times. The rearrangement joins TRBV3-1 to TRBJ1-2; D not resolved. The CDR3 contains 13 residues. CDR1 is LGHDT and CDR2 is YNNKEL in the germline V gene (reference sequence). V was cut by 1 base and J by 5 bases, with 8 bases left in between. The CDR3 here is CASSQGAEYGYTF. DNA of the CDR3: TGTGCCAGCAGCCAAGGGGCTGAGTATGGCTACACCTTC. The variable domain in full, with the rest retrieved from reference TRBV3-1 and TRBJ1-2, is DTAVSQTPKYLVTQMGNDKSIKCEQNLGHDTMYWYKQDSKKFLKIMFSYNNKELIINETVPNRFSPKSPDKAHLNLHINSLELGDSAVYFCASSQGAEYGYTFGSGTRLTVV.

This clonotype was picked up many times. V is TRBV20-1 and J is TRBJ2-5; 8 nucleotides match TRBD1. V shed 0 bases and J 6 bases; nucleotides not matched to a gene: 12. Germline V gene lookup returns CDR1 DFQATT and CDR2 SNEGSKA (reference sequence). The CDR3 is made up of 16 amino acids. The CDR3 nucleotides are TGCAGTGCTAGAGACGACATTGGGACAGGTCTAAAGACCCAGTACTTC. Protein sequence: CSARDDIGTGLKTQYF.

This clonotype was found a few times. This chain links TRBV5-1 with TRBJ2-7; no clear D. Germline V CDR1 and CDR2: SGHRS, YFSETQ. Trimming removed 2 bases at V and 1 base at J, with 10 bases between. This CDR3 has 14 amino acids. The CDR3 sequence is CASSFSVGSYEQYF. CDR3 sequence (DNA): TGCGCCAGCAGCTTTTCGGTCGGGTCCTACGAGCAGTACTTC.